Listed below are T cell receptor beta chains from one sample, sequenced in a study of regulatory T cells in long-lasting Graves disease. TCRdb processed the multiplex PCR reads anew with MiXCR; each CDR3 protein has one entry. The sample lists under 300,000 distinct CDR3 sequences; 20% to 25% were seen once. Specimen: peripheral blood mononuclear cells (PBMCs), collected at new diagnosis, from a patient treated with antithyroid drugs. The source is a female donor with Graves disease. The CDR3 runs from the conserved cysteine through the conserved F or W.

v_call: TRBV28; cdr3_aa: CASSWTVGQPQHF
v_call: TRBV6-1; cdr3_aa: CASSPRQGRGYGYTF
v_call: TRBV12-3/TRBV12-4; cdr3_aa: CASSFRTGELFF
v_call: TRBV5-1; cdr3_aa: CASSQDPSPQGYTF
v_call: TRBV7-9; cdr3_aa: CASSLVRQGSFPDTQYF
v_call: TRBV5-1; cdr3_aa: CASGSGTGTDGYTF
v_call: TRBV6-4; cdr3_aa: CASSQRLAGEQETQYF
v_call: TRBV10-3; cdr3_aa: CAISESFEASSYNEQFF
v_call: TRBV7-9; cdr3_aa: CASSLGYEKLFF
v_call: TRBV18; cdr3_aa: CASSADRAGANVLTF
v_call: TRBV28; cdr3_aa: CASSAIRDNTEAFF
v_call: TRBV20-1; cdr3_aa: CSARGQNLYSDQPQHF
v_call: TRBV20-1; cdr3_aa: CSAREDPGNTIYF
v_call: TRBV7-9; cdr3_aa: CASSSGVIYGYTF
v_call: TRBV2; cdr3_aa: CASRVVQGATETQYF
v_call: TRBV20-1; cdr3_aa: CSARDIPVGAFF
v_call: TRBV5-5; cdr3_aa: CASRPTQGGISGNTIYF
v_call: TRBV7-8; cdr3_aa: CASSLQNSNQPQHF
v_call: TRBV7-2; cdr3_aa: CASSLVEGTDTQYF
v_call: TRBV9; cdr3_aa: CASSVATPTSGTGGANVLTF
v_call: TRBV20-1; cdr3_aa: CSARREGNNEQFF
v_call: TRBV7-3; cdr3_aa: CASSLTTAGPYEQYF
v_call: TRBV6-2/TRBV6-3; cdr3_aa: CASKRLAGKPYEQYF
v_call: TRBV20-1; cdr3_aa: CSARTIGGQVSGNTIYF
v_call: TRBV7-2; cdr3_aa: CASSPLGTASNQPQHF
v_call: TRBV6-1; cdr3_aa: CASSEEVDSGADTQYF
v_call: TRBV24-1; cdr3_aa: CATSDFGTVQDEQFF